The source of this T cell receptor (beta chain) is a study of blood T cell repertoires in COVID-19. Across the study: Collection of acute and convalescent COVID-19 samples took place in the United States, Italy and Spain. Sources were T cells, B-cell-depleted T cells, or PBMCs; the material itself was cDNA or gDNA.

This CDR3 has 15 amino acids. CDR1 and CDR2 from the germline V gene are SGHRS and YFSETQ. Unmatched junction bases numbered 10, after V lost 2 bases and J lost 5 bases. Authors' data handling: For nucleated cells, counts were estimated from reference gene primer amplification. Repertoires were generated with immunoSEQ multiplex PCR, while TCRdb's copy carries only in-frame clones and drops some. Clone size and the V and J calls come from that table; the DNA yielded D and trimming. The data contain about 360,000 clones, 85% to 90% of them seen just once; the ten biggest clones take up around 2.9%. The sample was peripheral blood. This rearrangement joins TRBV5-1 to TRBJ2-7; 7 bases match TRBD2. The source is a human donor in a cohort sampled during active COVID-19. This CDR3 reads CASSLGEGHGNEQYF. CDR3 DNA sequence: TGCGCCAGCAGCTTAGGGGAGGGCCACGGGAACGAGCAGTACTTC.